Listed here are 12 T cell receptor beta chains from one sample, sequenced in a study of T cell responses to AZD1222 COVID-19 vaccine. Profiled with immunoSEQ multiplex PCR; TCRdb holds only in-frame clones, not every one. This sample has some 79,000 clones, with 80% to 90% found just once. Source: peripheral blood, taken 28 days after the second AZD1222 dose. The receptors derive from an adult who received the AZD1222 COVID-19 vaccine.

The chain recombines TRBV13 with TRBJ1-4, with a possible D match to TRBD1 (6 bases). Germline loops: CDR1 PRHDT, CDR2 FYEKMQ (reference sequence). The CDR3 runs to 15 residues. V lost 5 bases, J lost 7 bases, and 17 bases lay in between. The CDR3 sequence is CASSLLQGLGEKLFF. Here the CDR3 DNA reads TGTGCCAGCAGCCTCTTACAGGGATTAGGTGAAAAACTGTTTTTT.

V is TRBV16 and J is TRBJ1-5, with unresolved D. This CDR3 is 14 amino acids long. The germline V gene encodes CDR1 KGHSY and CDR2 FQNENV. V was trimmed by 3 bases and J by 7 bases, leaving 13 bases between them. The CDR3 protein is CASSHDRGGQPQHF. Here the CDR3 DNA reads TGTGCCAGCAGCCACGATCGTGGAGGACAGCCCCAGCATTTT.

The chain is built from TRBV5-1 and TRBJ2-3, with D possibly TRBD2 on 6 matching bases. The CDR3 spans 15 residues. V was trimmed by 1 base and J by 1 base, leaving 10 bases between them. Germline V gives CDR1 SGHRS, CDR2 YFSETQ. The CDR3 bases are TGCGCCAGCAGCTTGCCGCGGGACGGCACAGATACGCAGTATTTT. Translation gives CASSLPRDGTDTQYF.

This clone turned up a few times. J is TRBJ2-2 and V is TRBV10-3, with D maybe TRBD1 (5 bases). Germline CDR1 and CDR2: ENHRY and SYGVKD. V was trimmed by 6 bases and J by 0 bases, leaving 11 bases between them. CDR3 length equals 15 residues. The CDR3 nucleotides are TGTGCCATCAGGGTGGGGCGCGCGAACACCGGGGAGCTGTTTTTT. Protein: CAIRVGRANTGELFF.

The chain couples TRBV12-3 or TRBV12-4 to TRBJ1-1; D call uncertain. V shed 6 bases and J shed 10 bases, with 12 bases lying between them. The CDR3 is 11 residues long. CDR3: CASSRWQRAFF. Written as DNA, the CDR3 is TGTGCCAGCAGCCGGTGGCAGAGAGCTTTCTTT.

The CDR3 spells CASSPRVNSPLHF. As DNA, the CDR3 is TGTGCCAGCAGTCCCCGGGTGAATTCACCCCTCCACTTT. The chain recombines TRBV28 with TRBJ1-6; no clear D. The CDR3 loop spans 13 amino acids. Looked up from germline, CDR1 is MDHEN and CDR2 is SYDVKM. The ends were cut back, 5 bases at V and 7 bases at J, with 9 bases in the middle.

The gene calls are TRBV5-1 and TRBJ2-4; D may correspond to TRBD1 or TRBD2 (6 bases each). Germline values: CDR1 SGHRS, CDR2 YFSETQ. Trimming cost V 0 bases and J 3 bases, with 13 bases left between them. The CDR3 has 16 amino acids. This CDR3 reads CASSLEGDLGKNIQYF. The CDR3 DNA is TGCGCCAGCAGCTTGGAGGGGGACTTAGGCAAAAACATTCAGTACTTC.

The CDR3 DNA follows: TGTGCCAGTAGTAAAAGCGGGACAGTTACTACAGATACGCAGTATTTT. Amino acids: CASSKSGTVTTDTQYF. The J gene is TRBJ2-3, the V gene TRBV19; perhaps D is TRBD1 or TRBD2 (7 bases each). The V gene's germline CDR1 is LNHDA and CDR2 SQIVND (reference sequence). The V end lost 4 bases, the J end lost 3 bases, and 17 bases lay between the germline ends. The CDR3 spans 16 residues.

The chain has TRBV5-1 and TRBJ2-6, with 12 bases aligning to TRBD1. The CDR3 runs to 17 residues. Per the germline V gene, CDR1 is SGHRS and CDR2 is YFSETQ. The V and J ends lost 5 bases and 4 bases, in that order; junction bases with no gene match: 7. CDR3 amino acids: CASSLGTGGSGANVLTF. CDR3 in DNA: TGCGCCAGCAGTCTCGGGACAGGGGGCTCGGGGGCCAACGTCCTGACTTTC.

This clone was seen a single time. The CDR3 reads CASSPGHSGASGYTF. The CDR3, as DNA: TGCGCCAGCAGCCCCGGCCATTCGGGGGCGAGTGGCTACACCTTC. The chain recombines TRBV5-1 with TRBJ1-2; tentative D call: TRBD1 (6 bases). Germline loops: CDR1 SGHRS, CDR2 YFSETQ. The CDR3 is made up of 15 amino acids. V lost 4 bases and J 7 bases, leaving 20 bases between the germline ends.

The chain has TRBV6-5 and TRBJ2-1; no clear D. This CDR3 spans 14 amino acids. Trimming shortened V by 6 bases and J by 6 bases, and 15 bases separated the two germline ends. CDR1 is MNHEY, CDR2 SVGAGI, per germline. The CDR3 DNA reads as TGTGCCAGCAGCTGGGAACGATGGGGCAATGAGCAGTTCTTC. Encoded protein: CASSWERWGNEQFF.

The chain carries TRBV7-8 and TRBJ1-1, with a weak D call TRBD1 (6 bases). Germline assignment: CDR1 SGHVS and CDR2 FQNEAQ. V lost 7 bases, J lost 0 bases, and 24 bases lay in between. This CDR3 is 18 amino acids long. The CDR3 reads CASNSNSGAWSMNTEAFF. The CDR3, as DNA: TGTGCCAGCAATTCGAACTCGGGGGCCTGGTCTATGAACACTGAAGCTTTCTTT.